This T cell receptor (beta chain) originates from a study of blood T cell repertoires in COVID-19. Study-level information: Samples taken during acute and convalescent COVID-19 were collected in the United States, Italy and Spain. In each case, the material was cDNA or gDNA derived from T cells, B-cell-depleted T cells, or PBMCs.

Under the authors' procedure: Reference gene primer amplification gave estimated nucleated cell counts. The table came from immunoSEQ multiplex PCR; TCRdb's copy has only in-frame clones and leaves some out. The D gene and trimming were derived from the DNA, and the V and J assignments and clone size from that table. The sample lists around 99,000 clones; about 80% were seen once. Germline lookup yields CDR1 MNHEY and CDR2 SVGAGI. This CDR3 spans 14 amino acids. V dropped 8 bases and J dropped 2; count of bases not matched to a gene: 8. Sequencing input: peripheral blood. This TCR derives from a man aged 65 to 79 with acute or convalescent COVID-19. This chain links TRBV6-5 with TRBJ2-7; 8 bases agree with TRBD2. The DNA for the CDR3 is TGTGCCAGCTCTTACGGGGGGGTCCCCTACGAGCAGTACTTC. Residues: CASSYGGVPYEQYF.